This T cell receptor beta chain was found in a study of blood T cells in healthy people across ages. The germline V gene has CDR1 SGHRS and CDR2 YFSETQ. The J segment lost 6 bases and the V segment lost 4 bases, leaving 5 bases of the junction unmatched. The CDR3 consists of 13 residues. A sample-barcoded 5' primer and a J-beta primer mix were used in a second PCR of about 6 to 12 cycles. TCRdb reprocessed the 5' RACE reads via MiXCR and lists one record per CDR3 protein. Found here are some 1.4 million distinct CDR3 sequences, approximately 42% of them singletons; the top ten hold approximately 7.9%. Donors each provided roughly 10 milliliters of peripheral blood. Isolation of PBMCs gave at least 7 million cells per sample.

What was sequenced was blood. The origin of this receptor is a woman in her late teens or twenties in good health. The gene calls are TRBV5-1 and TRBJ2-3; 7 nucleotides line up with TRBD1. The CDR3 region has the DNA TGCGCCAGCAGCCCATTGGACAGGGATACGCAGTATTTT. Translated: CASSPLDRDTQYF. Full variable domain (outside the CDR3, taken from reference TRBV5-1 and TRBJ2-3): KAGVTQTPRYLIKTRGQQVTLSCSPISGHRSVSWYQQTPGQGLQFLFEYFSETQRNKGNFPGRFSGRQFSNSRSEMNVSTLELGDSALYLCASSPLDRDTQYFGPGTRLTVL.